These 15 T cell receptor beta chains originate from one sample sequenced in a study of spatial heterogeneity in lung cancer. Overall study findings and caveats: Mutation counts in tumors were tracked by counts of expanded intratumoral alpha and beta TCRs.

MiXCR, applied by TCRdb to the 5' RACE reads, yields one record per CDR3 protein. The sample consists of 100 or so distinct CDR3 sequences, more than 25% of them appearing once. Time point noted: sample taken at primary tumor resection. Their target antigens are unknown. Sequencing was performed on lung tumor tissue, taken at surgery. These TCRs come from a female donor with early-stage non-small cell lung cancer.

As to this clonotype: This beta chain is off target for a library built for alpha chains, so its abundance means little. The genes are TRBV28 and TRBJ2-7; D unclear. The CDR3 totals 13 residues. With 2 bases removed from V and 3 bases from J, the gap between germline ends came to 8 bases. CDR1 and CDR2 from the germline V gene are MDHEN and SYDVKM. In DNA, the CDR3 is TGTGCCAGCAGTTTAGGCCAAGACTACGAGCAGTACTTC. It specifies CASSLGQDYEQYF. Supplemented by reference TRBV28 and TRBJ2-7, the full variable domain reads DVKVTQSSRYLVKRTGEKVFLECVQDMDHENMFWYRQDPGLGLRLIYFSYDVKMKEKGDIPEGYSVSREKKERFSLILESASTNQTSMYLCASSLGQDYEQYFGPGTRLTVT.

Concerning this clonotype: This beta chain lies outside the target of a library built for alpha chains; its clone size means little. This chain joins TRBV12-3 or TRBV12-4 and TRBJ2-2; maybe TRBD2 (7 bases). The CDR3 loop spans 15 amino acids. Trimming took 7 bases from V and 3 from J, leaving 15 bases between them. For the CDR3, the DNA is TGTGCCAGCACCTTTAGGGGGGGATACACCGGGGAGCTGTTTTTT. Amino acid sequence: CASTFRGGYTGELFF.

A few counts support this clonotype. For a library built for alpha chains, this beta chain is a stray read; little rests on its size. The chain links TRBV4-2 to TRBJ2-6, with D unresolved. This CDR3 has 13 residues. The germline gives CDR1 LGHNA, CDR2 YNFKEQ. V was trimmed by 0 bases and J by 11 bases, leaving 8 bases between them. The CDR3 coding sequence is TGTGCCAGCAGCCAAGATCCCCGAGACGTCCTGACTTTC. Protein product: CASSQDPRDVLTF.

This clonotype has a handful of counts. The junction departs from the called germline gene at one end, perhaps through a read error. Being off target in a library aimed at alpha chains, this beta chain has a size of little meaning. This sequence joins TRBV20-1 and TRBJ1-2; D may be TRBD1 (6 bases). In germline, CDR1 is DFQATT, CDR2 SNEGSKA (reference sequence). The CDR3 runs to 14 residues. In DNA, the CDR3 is TGCAGTGCTAGAGGGTCAGGGACACAGTATGACTACACCTTC. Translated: CSARGSGTQYDYTF.

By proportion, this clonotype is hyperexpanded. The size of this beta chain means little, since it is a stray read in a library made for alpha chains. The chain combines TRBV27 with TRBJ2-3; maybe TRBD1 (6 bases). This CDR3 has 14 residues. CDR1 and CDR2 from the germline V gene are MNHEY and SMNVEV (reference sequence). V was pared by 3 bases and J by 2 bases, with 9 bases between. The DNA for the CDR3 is TGTGCCAGCAGTTTGACAGGCCACACAGATACGCAGTATTTT. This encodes CASSLTGHTDTQYF.

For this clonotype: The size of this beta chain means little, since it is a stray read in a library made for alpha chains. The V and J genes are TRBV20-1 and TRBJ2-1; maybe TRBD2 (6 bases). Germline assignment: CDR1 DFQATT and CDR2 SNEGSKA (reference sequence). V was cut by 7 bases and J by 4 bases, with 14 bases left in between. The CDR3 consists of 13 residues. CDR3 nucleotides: TGCAGTGGACCGACTAGTCCGTACAATGAGCAGTTCTTC. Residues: CSGPTSPYNEQFF.

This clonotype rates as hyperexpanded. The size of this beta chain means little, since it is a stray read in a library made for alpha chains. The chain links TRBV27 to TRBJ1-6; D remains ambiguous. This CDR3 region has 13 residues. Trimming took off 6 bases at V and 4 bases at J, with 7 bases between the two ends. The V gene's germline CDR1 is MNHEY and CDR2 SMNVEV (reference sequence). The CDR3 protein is CASSRVYNSPLHF. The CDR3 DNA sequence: TGTGCCAGCAGCCGGGTGTATAATTCACCCCTCCACTTT.

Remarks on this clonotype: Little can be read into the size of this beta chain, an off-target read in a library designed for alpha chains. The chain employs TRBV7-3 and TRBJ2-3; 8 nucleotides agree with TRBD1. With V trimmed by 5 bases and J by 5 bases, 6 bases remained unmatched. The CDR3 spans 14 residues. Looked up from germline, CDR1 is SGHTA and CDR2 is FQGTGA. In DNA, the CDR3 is TGTGCCAGCAGCCCGGGACAGGTGGGAGATACGCAGTATTTT. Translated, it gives CASSPGQVGDTQYF. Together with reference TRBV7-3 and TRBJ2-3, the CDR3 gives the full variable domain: GAGVSQTPSNKVTEKGKYVELRCDPISGHTALYWYRQSLGQGPEFLIYFQGTGAADDSGLPNDRFFAVRPEGSVSTLKIQRTERGDSAVYLCASSPGQVGDTQYFGPGTRLTVL.

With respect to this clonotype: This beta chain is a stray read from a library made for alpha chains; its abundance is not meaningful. The CDR3 loop reads CASSQESGSGNTIYF. CDR3 bases: TGCGCCAGCAGCCAAGAGTCTGGTTCTGGAAACACCATATATTTT. The chain uses TRBV4-3 and TRBJ1-3, with D uncertain. The V gene lost 0 bases and the J gene lost 1 base, with 7 bases spanning the gap. CDR1 and CDR2 (germline): LGHNA, YSLEER. This CDR3 contains 15 residues.

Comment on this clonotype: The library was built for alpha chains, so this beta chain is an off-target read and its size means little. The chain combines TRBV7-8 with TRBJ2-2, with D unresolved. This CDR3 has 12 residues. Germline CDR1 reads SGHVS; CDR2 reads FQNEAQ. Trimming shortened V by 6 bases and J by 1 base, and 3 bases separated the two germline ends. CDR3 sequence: CASSLNTGELFF. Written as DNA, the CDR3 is TGTGCCAGCAGTTTGAACACCGGGGAGCTGTTTTTT.

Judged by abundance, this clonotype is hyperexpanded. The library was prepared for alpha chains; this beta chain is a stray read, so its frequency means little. The CDR3 spells CASSLRAGSSYEQYF. The CDR3 nucleotides are TGTGCCAGCAGCTTAAGGGCGGGGAGCTCCTACGAGCAGTACTTC. This chain uses TRBV7-3 with TRBJ2-7, with D perhaps TRBD2 (6 bases). Trimming took off 1 base at V and 0 bases at J, with 10 bases between the two ends. CDR3 length: 15 residues. Germline V gene data show CDR1 as SGHTA and CDR2 as FQGTGA.

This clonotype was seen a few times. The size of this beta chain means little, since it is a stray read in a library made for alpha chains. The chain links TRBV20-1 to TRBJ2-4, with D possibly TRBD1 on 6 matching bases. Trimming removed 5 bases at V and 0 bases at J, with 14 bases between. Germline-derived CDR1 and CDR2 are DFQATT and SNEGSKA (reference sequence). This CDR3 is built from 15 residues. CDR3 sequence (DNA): TGCAGTGCTCGAAGACAGGATTTAGCCAAAAACATTCAGTACTTC. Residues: CSARRQDLAKNIQYF.

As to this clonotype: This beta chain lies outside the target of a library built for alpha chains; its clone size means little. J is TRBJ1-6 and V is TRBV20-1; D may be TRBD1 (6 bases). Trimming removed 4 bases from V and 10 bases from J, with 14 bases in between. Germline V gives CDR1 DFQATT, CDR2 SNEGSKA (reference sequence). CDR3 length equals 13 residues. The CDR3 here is CSAMAGEGSPLHF. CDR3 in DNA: TGCAGTGCTATGGCAGGGGAAGGGTCACCCCTCCACTTT.

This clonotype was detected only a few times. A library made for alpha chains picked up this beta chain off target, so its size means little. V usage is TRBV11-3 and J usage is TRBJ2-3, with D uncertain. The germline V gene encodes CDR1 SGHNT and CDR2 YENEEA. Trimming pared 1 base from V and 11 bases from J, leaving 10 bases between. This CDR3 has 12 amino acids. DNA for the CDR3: TGTGCCAGCAGCTTAGGGCTATCGGGGCAGTATTTT. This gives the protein CASSLGLSGQYF.

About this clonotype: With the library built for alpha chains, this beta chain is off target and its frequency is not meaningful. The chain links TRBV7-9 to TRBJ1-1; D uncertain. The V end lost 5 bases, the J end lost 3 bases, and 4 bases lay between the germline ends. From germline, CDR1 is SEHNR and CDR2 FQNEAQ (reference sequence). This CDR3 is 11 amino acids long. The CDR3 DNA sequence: TGTGCCAGCAGCCTCGACACTGAAGCTTTCTTT. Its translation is CASSLDTEAFF.